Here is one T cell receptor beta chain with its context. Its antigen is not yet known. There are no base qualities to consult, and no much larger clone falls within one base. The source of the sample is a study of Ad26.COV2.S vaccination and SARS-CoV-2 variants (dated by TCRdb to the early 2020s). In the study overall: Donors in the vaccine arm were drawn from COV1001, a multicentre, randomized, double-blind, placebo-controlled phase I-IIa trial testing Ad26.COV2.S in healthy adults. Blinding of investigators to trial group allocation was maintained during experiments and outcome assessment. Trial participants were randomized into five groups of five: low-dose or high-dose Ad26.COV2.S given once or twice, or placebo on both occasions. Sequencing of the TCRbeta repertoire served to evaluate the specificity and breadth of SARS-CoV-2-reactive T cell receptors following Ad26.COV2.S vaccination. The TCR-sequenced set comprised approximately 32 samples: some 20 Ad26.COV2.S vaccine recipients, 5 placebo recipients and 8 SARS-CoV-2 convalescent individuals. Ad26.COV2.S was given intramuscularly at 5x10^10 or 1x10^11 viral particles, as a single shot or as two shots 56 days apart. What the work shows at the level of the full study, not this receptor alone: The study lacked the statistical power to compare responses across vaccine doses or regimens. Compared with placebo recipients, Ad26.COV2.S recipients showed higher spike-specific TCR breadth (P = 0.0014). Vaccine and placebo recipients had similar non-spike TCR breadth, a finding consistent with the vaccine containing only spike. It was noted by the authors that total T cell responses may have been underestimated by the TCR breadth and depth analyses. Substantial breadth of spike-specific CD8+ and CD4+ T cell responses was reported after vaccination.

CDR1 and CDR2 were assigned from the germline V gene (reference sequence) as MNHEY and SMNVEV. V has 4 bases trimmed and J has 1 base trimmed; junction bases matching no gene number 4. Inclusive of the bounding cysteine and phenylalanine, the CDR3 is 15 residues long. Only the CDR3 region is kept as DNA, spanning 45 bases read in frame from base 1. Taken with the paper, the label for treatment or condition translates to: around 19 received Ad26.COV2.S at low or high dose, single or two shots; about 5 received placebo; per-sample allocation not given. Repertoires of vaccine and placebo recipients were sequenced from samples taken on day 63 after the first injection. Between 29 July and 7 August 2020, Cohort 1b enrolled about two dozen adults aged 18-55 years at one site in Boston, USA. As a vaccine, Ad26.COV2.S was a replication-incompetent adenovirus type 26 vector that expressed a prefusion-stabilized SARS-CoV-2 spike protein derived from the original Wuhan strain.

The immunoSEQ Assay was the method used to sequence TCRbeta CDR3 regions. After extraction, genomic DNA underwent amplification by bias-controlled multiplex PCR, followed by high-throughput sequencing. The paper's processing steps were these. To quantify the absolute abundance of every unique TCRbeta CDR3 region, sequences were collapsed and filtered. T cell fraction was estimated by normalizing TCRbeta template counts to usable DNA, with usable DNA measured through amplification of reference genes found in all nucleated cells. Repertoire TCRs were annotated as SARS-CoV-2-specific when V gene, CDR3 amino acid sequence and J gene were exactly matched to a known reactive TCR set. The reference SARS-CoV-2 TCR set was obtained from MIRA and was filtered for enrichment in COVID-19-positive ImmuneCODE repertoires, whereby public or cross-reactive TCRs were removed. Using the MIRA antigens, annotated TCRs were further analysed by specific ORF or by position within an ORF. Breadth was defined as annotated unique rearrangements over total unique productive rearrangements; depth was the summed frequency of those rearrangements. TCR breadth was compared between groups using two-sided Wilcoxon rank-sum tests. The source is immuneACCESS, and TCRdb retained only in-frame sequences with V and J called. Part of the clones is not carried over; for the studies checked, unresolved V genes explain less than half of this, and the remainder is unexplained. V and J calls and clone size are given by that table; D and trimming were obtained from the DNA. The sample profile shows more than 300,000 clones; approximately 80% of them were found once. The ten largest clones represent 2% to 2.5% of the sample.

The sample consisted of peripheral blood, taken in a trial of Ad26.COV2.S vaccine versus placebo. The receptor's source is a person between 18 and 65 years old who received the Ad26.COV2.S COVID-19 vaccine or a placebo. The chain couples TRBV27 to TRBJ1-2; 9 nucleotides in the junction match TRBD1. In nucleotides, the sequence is TGTGCCAGCAGTTGGAGACAGGGGGTTAACTATGGCTACACCTTC. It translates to CASSWRQGVNYGYTF.